This T cell receptor (beta chain) was identified in a study of blood T cell repertoires in COVID-19. Profiling relied on immunoSEQ multiplex PCR, and the TCRdb table lists in-frame clones only, not all of them. Of hundreds of thousands of clones in the sample, approximately 88% were seen once. The germline gives CDR1 LNHDA, CDR2 SQIVND (reference sequence). V lost 7 bases and J 1 base, leaving 19 bases between the germline ends. This CDR3 has 16 amino acids. Sequenced input: peripheral blood. The origin of this receptor is a woman younger than 45 with COVID-19, enrolled during active disease. The J gene is TRBJ1-1, the V gene TRBV19; no clear D gene. As DNA, the CDR3 is TGTGCCAGTACCCCCCACCAAAGACTCACGAACACTGAAGCTTTCTTT. Translating gives CASTPHQRLTNTEAFF.